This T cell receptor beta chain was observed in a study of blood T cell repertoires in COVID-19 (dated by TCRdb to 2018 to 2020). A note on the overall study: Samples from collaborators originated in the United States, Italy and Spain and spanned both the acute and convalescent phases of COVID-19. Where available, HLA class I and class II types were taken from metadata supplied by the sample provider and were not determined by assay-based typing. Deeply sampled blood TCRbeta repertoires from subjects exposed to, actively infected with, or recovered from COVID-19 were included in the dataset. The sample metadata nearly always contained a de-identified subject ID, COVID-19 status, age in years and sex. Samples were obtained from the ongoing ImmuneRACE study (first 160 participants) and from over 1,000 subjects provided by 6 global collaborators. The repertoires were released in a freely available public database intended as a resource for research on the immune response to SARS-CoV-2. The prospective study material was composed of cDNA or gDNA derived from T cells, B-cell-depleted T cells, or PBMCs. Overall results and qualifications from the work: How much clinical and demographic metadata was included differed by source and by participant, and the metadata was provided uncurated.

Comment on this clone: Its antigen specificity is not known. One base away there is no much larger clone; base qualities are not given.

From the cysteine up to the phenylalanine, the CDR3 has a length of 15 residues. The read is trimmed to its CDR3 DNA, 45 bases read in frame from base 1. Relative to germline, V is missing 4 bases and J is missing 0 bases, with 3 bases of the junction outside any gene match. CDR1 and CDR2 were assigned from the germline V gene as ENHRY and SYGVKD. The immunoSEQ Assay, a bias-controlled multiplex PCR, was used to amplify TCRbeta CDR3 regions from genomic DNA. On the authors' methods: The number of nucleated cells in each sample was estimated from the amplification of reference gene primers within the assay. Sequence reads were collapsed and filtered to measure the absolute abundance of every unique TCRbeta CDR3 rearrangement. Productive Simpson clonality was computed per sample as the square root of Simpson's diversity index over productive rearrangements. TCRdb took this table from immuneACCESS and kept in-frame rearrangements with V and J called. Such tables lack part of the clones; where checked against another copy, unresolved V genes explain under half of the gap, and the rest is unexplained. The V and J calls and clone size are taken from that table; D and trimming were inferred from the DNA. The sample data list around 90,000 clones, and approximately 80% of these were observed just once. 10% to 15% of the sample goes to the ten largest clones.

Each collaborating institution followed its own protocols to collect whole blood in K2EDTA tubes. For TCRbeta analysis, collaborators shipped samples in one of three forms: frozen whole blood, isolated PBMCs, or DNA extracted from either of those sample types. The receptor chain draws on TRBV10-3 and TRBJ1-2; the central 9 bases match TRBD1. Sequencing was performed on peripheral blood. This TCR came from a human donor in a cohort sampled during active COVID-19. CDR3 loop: CAISVGTGSNYGYTF. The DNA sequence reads TGTGCCATCAGTGTAGGGACAGGGTCTAACTATGGCTACACCTTC.